This TCR beta chain was captured in a study of T cells in Graves' hyperthyroidism and ophthalmopathy. Study conclusions and caveats: Among clonotypes expanded in thyroid above 0.001, most were also found in blood.

V shed 3 bases and J shed 7 bases, with 7 bases lying between them. Germline-derived CDR1 and CDR2 are LGHDT and YNNKEL (reference sequence). The CDR3 length is 12 residues. There are many counts of this clonotype. Its antigen is currently unknown. Researchers took RNA transcripts and amplified the TCR beta CDR3 regions from them. HTBI primers were the set used in a first-round RT-PCR of the TCR CDR3. TCRdb re-derived calls from the multiplex PCR reads in MiXCR, one entry per CDR3 protein. In the table there are fewer than 650,000 distinct CDR3 sequences, 13% to 15% of which are singletons. This TCR was sampled from a woman aged 18 to 35 with Graves' ophthalmopathy. The gene calls are TRBV3-1 and TRBJ2-1, with D possibly being TRBD1 (6 bases). Material for sequencing was blood. For the CDR3, the DNA is TGTGCCAGCAGCCATGACAGGAATGAGCAGTTCTTC. Translating it yields CASSHDRNEQFF.